This T cell receptor beta chain was documented in a study of graft-versus-host responses after intestinal transplantation. There are 16 residues in the CDR3. Germline V gene data show CDR1 as MNHEY and CDR2 as SVGAGI. With V trimmed by 0 bases and J by 9 bases, 8 bases remained unmatched. Points on this clone: The antigen is undetermined.

Sequencing was performed with immunoSEQ multiplex PCR; in TCRdb, only in-frame clones are kept and a portion is missing. Of 80,000 to 100,000 clones listed, roughly nine tenths are singletons. The TCR was taken from a human donor who was the organ donor for an intestinal transplant. The material sequenced was unstimulated CD4+ T cells sorted from spleen or lymph node cells, taken before transplant. The V gene is TRBV6-5, the J gene TRBJ1-6; 7 bases map to TRBD1. CDR3 in DNA: TGTGCCAGCAGTTACTCGATACGGGACAGATCTTCACCCCTCCACTTT. This encodes CASSYSIRDRSSPLHF.